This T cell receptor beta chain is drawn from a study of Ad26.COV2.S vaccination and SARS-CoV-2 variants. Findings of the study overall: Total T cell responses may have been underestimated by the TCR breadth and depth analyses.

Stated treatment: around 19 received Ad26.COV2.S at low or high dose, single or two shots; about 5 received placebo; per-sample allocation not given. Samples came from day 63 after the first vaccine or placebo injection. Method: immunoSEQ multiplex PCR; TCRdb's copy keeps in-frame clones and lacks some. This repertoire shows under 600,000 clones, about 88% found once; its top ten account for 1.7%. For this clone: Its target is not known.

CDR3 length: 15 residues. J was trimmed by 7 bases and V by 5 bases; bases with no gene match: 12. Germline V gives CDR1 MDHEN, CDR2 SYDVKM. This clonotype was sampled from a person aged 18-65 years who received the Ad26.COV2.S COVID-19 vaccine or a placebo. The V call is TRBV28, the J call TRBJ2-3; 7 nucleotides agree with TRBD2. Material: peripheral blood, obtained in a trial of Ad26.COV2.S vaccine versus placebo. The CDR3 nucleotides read TGTGCCAGCAGTCGTTTTGGGGGAGGGCCGAATACGCAGTATTTT. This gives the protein CASSRFGGGPNTQYF.